The 18 T cell receptor beta chains below come from one sample, sequenced in a study of Graves' ophthalmopathy and Graves' hyperthyroidism. Beta-chain TCR CDR3 regions were amplified from RNA transcripts. Investigators did first-round RT-PCR with HTBI primers, then second-round multiplex PCR. TCRdb reanalysed the multiplex PCR reads using MiXCR and keeps one entry per CDR3 protein. Among 170,000 or so distinct CDR3 sequences listed, 30% to 45% were seen once. The specimen sequenced was peripheral blood. These TCRs come from a woman in her forties with Graves' ophthalmopathy.

This clonotype was seen many times. The rearrangement links TRBV15 to TRBJ2-7, with D tentatively TRBD1 (5 bases). The CDR3 contains 15 residues. V gave up 0 bases and J gave up 6 bases, with 15 bases separating them. The V gene's germline CDR1 is LNHNV and CDR2 YYDKDF (reference sequence). The CDR3 region has the DNA TGTGCCACCAGCAGAGATACAGGCATATACTCCGAGCAGTACTTC. Residues: CATSRDTGIYSEQYF. Full variable domain (missing parts from reference TRBV15 and TRBJ2-7): DAMVIQNPRYQVTQFGKPVTLSCSQTLNHNVMYWYQQKSSQAPKLLFHYYDKDFNNEADTPDNFQSRRPNTSFCFLDIRSPGLGDTAMYLCATSRDTGIYSEQYFGPGTRLTVT.

The CDR3 DNA follows: TGCGCCAGCAGCTTGGTCACAGGGGGCCAGCCCCAGCATTTT. Translating it yields CASSLVTGGQPQHF. The chain employs TRBV5-1 and TRBJ1-5; 9 nucleotides align to TRBD1. V was clipped by 0 bases and J by 7 bases; unmatched bases: 2. The CDR3 runs to 14 residues. Germline lookup yields CDR1 SGHRS and CDR2 YFSETQ. Full variable domain (remainder filled in from reference TRBV5-1 and TRBJ1-5): KAGVTQTPRYLIKTRGQQVTLSCSPISGHRSVSWYQQTPGQGLQFLFEYFSETQRNKGNFPGRFSGRQFSNSRSEMNVSTLELGDSALYLCASSLVTGGQPQHFGDGTRLSIL.

This clonotype was counted a few times. The rearrangement uses TRBV19 and TRBJ2-4; 7 bases line up with TRBD2. CDR3 length equals 17 residues. J lost 8 bases, V lost 0 bases, and 13 bases had no gene match. Germline V gene sequence: CDR1 LNHDA, CDR2 SQIVND (reference sequence). The CDR3 region has the DNA TGTGCCAGTAGTATAGATCGAAATAGCGGGTTGGGGTACATTCAGTACTTC. Residues: CASSIDRNSGLGYIQYF. Filled out from reference TRBV19 and TRBJ2-4, the complete variable domain reads DGGITQSPKYLFRKEGQNVTLSCEQNLNHDAMYWYRQDPGQGLRLIYYSQIVNDFQKGDIAEGYSVSREKKESFPLTVTSAQKNPTAFYLCASSIDRNSGLGYIQYFGAGTRLSVL.

This clonotype was picked up many times. This chain uses TRBV4-3 with TRBJ1-1; D not resolved. The CDR3 is made up of 13 amino acids. The germline V gene encodes CDR1 LGHNA and CDR2 YSLEER. V lost 2 bases and J 0 bases, leaving 4 bases between the germline ends. The CDR3 DNA sequence: TGCGCCAGCAGCCAAACCATGAACACTGAAGCTTTCTTT. Protein sequence: CASSQTMNTEAFF.

Ten or more counts support this clonotype. The chain joins TRBV12-3 or TRBV12-4 to TRBJ1-1; perhaps TRBD1 as D (6 bases). The V and J ends lost 7 bases and 5 bases respectively, with 14 bases between them. The length of the CDR3 is 13 residues. CDR3 amino acids: CASKQGGGTEAFF. In DNA, the CDR3 is TGTGCCAGCAAACAGGGAGGTGGTACTGAAGCTTTCTTT.

The V gene is TRBV6-5, the J gene TRBJ2-7, with a weak D call TRBD2 (5 bases). The ends were cut back, 1 base at V and 2 bases at J, with 12 bases in the middle. This CDR3 comprises 15 residues. Germline-derived CDR1 and CDR2 are MNHEY and SVGAGI. CDR3 loop: CASSYFGAEAYEQYF. CDR3 in DNA: TGTGCCAGCAGTTACTTTGGAGCGGAGGCCTACGAGCAGTACTTC.

This chain uses TRBV28 with TRBJ1-1, with a weak D call TRBD1 (5 bases). Germline V gene sequence: CDR1 MDHEN, CDR2 SYDVKM. The CDR3 covers 15 residues. Trimming took off 3 bases at V and 4 bases at J, with 15 bases between the two ends. The CDR3 coding sequence is TGTGCCAGCAGTTTTGGGACTTGGGAGGGCACTGAAGCTTTCTTT. Translated, it gives CASSFGTWEGTEAFF.

This clonotype has a count of ten or more. The chain recombines TRBV19 with TRBJ1-2; D gene uncertain. The CDR3 has 12 residues. V lost 7 bases and J lost 8, with 14 bases in between. Germline CDR1 LNHDA, CDR2 SQIVND (reference sequence). CDR3 region: CASTIAGSGYTF. CDR3 sequence (DNA): TGTGCCAGTACCATAGCGGGGAGCGGCTACACCTTC.

This clonotype came up many times. The chain's CDR3 is CASSSVGLGSPLHF. The CDR3 nucleotides read TGTGCCAGCAGTTCCGTCGGGTTGGGGTCACCCCTCCACTTT. The V gene is TRBV27, the J gene TRBJ1-6, with no clear D. Germline V gene sequence: CDR1 MNHEY, CDR2 SMNVEV (reference sequence). The CDR3 sequence is 14 residues long. V lost 4 bases and J 10 bases, leaving 14 bases between the germline ends.

V and J are TRBV28 and TRBJ1-6; no definite D call. Looked up from germline, CDR1 is MDHEN and CDR2 is SYDVKM. V lost 3 bases and J 8 bases, leaving 14 bases between the germline ends. The CDR3 totals 15 residues. The CDR3 loop reads CASSFPRPRDSPLHF. DNA of the CDR3: TGTGCCAGCAGTTTCCCGAGACCACGGGATTCACCCCTCCACTTT.

This clonotype was observed at least ten times. The chain is built from TRBV19 and TRBJ1-2, with a possible D match to TRBD1 (5 bases). Between the trimmed V and J ends, which lost 6 bases and 7 bases, there was a span of 21 bases. CDR1 is LNHDA, CDR2 SQIVND, per germline (reference sequence). The CDR3 covers 15 residues. The CDR3 DNA sequence: TGTGCCAGTAGGCAGGAGGGGCGATCTGGACTTGGCTACACCTTC. Translating it yields CASRQEGRSGLGYTF.

This clonotype was observed many times. The V gene is TRBV30, the J gene TRBJ1-1; no firm D call. Looked up from germline, CDR1 is GTSNPN and CDR2 is SVGIG (reference sequence). Trimming removed 4 bases from V and 6 bases from J, with 15 bases in between. The CDR3 runs to 13 residues. In DNA form, the CDR3 reads TGTGCCTGGACCGGGGTGGAGATCTCTGAAGCTTTCTTT. Translating gives CAWTGVEISEAFF.

The J gene is TRBJ2-7, the V gene TRBV28; no reliable D call. The CDR3 covers 16 residues. Germline assignment: CDR1 MDHEN and CDR2 SYDVKM. With 6 bases removed from V and 0 bases from J, the gap between germline ends came to 18 bases. Written as DNA, the CDR3 is TGTGCCAGCAGACCTGTTCTGTATCGTTTCTCCTACGAGCAGTACTTC. Translation gives CASRPVLYRFSYEQYF. The full variable domain, rest sourced from reference TRBV28 and TRBJ2-7, is DVKVTQSSRYLVKRTGEKVFLECVQDMDHENMFWYRQDPGLGLRLIYFSYDVKMKEKGDIPEGYSVSREKKERFSLILESASTNQTSMYLCASRPVLYRFSYEQYFGPGTRLTVT.

This clonotype has ten or more counts. This chain joins TRBV20-1 and TRBJ1-1, with D possibly being TRBD1 (6 bases). This CDR3 has 14 residues. Germline V gene sequence: CDR1 DFQATT, CDR2 SNEGSKA (reference sequence). Trimming pared 6 bases from V and 2 bases from J, leaving 16 bases between. The CDR3 reads CSAQNRDYNTEAFF. As DNA, the CDR3 is TGCAGTGCCCAGAACAGGGACTACAACACTGAAGCTTTCTTT.

This chain joins TRBV19 and TRBJ1-5, with D possibly matching TRBD1 (6 bases). Trimming removed 3 bases from V and 5 bases from J, with 20 bases in between. Germline CDR1 reads LNHDA; CDR2 reads SQIVND (reference sequence). There are 17 residues in the CDR3. The CDR3 sequence is CASSIYGVIPGDQPQHF. Written as DNA, the CDR3 is TGTGCCAGTAGTATTTACGGTGTCATACCAGGGGATCAGCCCCAGCATTTT.

This clonotype was seen many times. This chain links TRBV19 with TRBJ2-2, with 7 nucleotides matching TRBD1. CDR3 length: 14 residues. CDR1 LNHDA and CDR2 SQIVND come from the germline V gene (reference sequence). Trimming cost V 8 bases and J 4 bases; bases outside gene matches: 7. CDR3: CASGFRTGTGELFF. The CDR3 DNA is TGTGCCAGTGGTTTCCGGACAGGCACCGGGGAGCTGTTTTTT.

This clonotype was seen more than once but under ten times. The V and J genes are TRBV27 and TRBJ1-6; D perhaps matches TRBD1 (6 bases). The CDR3 totals 12 residues. Trimming removed 6 bases at V and 10 bases at J, with 10 bases between. The V gene's germline CDR1 is MNHEY and CDR2 SMNVEV (reference sequence). For the CDR3, the DNA is TGTGCCAGCAGAGGACAGTTCTCACCCCTCCACTTT. Residues: CASRGQFSPLHF.

This clonotype was recorded many times. This chain uses TRBV6-5 with TRBJ2-7; weak D call: TRBD2 (7 bases). V lost 6 bases and J lost 3, with 12 bases in between. CDR1 and CDR2 from the germline V gene are MNHEY and SVGAGI. This CDR3 is 13 amino acids long. The CDR3 coding sequence is TGTGCCAGCAGCAGGGGAGGGGACTACGAGCAGTACTTC. Its protein is CASSRGGDYEQYF.